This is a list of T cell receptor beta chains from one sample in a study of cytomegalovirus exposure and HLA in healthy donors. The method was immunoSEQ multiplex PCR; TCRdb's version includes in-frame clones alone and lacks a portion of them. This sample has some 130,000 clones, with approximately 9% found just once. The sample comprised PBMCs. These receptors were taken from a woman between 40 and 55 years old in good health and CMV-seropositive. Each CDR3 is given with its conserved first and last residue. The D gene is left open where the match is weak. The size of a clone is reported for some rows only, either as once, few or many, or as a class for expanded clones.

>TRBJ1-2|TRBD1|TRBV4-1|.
TGCGCCAGCAGCCGAGTTGGGACAGGGGATGGCTACACCTTC
CASSRVGTGDGYTF
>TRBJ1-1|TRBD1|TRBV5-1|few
TGCGCCAGCAGATCGCAGGGGGACACTGAAGCTTTCTTT
CASRSQGDTEAFF
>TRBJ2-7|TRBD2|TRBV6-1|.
TGTGCCAGCAGTGTGGCGGGACTAGCGATGTACGAGCAGTACTTC
CASSVAGLAMYEQYF
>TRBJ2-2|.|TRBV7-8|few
TGTGCCAGCAGCTTTGGGGGGATGCGAGTCACCGGGGAGCTGTTTTTT
CASSFGGMRVTGELFF
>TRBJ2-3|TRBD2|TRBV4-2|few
TGTGCCAGCAGCCGTCAGAGCGGGGGGCGGACAGATACGCAGTATTTT
CASSRQSGGRTDTQYF
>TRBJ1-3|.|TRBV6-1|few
TGTGCCAGCAGTGAATGGGGCTTCTCTGGAAACACCATATATTTT
CASSEWGFSGNTIYF
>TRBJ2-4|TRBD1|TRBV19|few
TGTGCCAGTAGCCCAACAGGGGGAACCAAAAACATTCAGTACTTC
CASSPTGGTKNIQYF
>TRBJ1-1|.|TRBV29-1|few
TGCAGCGTTTGGGCCGGAGGGAACACTGAAGCTTTCTTT
CSVWAGGNTEAFF
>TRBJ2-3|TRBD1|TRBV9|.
TGTGCCAGCAGCGATGGGACAGGGTTGAACACAGATACGCAGTATTTT
CASSDGTGLNTDTQYF
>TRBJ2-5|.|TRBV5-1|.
TGCGCCAGCAGCTCCACGGTAGGGGTCCAAGAGACCCAGTACTTC
CASSSTVGVQETQYF
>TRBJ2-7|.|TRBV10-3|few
TGTGCCATCTCGGAGGCGGTCTCCTACGAGCAGTACTTC
CAISEAVSYEQYF
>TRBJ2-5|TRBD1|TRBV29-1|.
TGCAGCGTACAACAGGGGCGGGTCGGAGAGACCCAGTACTTC
CSVQQGRVGETQYF
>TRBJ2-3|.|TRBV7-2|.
TGTGCCAGCAGCTTATGGTCCACGGGGGGCCTGGCAGATACGCAGTATTTT
CASSLWSTGGLADTQYF
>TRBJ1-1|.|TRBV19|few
TGTGCCAGTAGTCCTTCAGGCCTTAACACTGAAGCTTTCTTT
CASSPSGLNTEAFF
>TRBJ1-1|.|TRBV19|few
TGTGCCAGTACCCCGCTCCTGGCAGGGAGGGGCACTGAAGCTTTCTTT
CASTPLLAGRGTEAFF
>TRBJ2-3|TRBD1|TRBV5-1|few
TGCGCCAGCAGTCATACAGGGGTAATCGATACGCAGTATTTT
CASSHTGVIDTQYF
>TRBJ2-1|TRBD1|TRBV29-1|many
TGCAGCTTCCAGGGGACAGAATGGAGCAATGAGCAGTTCTTC
CSFQGTEWSNEQFF
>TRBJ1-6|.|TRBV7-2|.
TGTGCCAGCAGCTTAGCAGTGGGCCGAGGGTCACCCCTCCACTTT
CASSLAVGRGSPLHF
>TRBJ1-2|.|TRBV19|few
TGTGCCAGTAGTACCCAGCAGGGTTCAAGAGGTGGCTACACCTTC
CASSTQQGSRGGYTF
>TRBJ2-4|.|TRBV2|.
TGTGCCAGCAGCGTCGGGATAGCCAAAAACATTCAGTACTTC
CASSVGIAKNIQYF
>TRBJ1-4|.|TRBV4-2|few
TGTGCCAGCAGCCAAGATAGCCATAATGAAAAACTGTTTTTT
CASSQDSHNEKLFF
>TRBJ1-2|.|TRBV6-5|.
TGTGCCAGCAGTTACTCCGAGCGGGATGGCTACACCTTC
CASSYSERDGYTF
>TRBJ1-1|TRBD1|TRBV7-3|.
TGTGCCAGCAGCTCCGACAGGGGGTTTACTGAAGCTTTCTTT
CASSSDRGFTEAFF
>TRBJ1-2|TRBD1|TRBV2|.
TGTGCCAGCAGTGAAAGCATCGGGACAGGGGCAGGGGACTATGGCTACACCTTC
CASSESIGTGAGDYGYTF
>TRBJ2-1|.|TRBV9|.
TGTGCCAGCAGCGTAGAAGCGATCCCGGCCGGAGAGCAGTTCTTC
CASSVEAIPAGEQFF
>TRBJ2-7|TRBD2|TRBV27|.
TGTGCCAGCAGTAGTTTTTCGGGAGGTTCCTACGAGCAGTACTTC
CASSSFSGGSYEQYF
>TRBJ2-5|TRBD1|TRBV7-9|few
TGTGCCAGCAGCTCATGGGACAGCTACCAAGAGACCCAGTACTTC
CASSSWDSYQETQYF
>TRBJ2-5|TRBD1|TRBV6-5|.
TGTGCCAGCAGTAAAGGGGGACAGGCCCAAGAGACCCAGTACTTC
CASSKGGQAQETQYF
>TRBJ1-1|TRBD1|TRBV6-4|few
TGTGCCAGCAGTGACTCGGGCAGGGGGCGAGGGAACACTGAAGCTTTCTTT
CASSDSGRGRGNTEAFF
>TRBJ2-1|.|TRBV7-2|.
TGTGCCAGCAGCTCAGACCCTCAGGGTGAGCAGTTCTTC
CASSSDPQGEQFF
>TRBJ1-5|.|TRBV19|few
TGTGCCAGTAGTCTCCTCGACAGGCCGCTTCGACTTTATAGCAATCAGCCCCAGCATTTT
CASSLLDRPLRLYSNQPQHF
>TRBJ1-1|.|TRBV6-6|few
TGTGCCAGCAGTTATCATCCGGAGGTTGACACTGAAGCTTTCTTT
CASSYHPEVDTEAFF
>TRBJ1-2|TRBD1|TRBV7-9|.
TGTGCCAGCAGCTCTACAGGGGGGTCGTCGGGTGGCTACACCTTC
CASSSTGGSSGGYTF
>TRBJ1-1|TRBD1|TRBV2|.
TGTGCCAGCAGTGTCCTCCGGGACAGGGGGGAAGCTTTCTTT
CASSVLRDRGEAFF
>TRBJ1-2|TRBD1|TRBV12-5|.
TGTGCTAGTGGTTTGCTTCTCGGGACAGGGCATGGCTACACCTTC
CASGLLLGTGHGYTF
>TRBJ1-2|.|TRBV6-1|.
TGTGCCAGCAGCTACAGGGATAGGGACTATGGCTACACCTTC
CASSYRDRDYGYTF
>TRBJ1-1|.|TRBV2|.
TGTGCCAGCAGAGGCACAGATTACACTGAAGCTTTCTTT
CASRGTDYTEAFF
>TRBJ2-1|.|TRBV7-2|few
TGTGCCAGCAGTCGGACACAGAGCTCCTACAATGAGCAGTTCTTC
CASSRTQSSYNEQFF
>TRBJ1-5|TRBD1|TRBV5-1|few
TGCGCCAGCAGCTTGGAGGGACAGACTAATCAGCCCCAGCATTTT
CASSLEGQTNQPQHF
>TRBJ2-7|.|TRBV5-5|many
TGTGCCAGCAGCTTGACAGGGAGCTCCTACGAGCAGTACTTC
CASSLTGSSYEQYF
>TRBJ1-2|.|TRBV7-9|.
TGTGCCAGCAGCTTAGGGCAGGGCAGGGGCTACACCTTC
CASSLGQGRGYTF
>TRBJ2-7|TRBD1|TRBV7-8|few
TGTGCCAGCAGCCTCTCGGACAGGGGTTATCCCTTCCAGTACTTC
CASSLSDRGYPFQYF
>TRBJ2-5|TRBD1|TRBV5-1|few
TGCGCCAGCAGCTTGGGCAGTGGAACAGGGGGTGAGACCCAGTACTTC
CASSLGSGTGGETQYF
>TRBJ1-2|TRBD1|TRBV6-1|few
TGTGCCAGCAGTGCCGAGGGACAGGGTGCGACCTATGGCTACACCTTC
CASSAEGQGATYGYTF
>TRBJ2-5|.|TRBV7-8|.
TGTGCCAGCAGCTTCAGGGTCCAGGGCCAAGAGACCCAGTACTTC
CASSFRVQGQETQYF
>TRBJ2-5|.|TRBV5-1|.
TGCGCCAGCAGCTTGGCCTCGGAGACCCAGTACTTC
CASSLASETQYF